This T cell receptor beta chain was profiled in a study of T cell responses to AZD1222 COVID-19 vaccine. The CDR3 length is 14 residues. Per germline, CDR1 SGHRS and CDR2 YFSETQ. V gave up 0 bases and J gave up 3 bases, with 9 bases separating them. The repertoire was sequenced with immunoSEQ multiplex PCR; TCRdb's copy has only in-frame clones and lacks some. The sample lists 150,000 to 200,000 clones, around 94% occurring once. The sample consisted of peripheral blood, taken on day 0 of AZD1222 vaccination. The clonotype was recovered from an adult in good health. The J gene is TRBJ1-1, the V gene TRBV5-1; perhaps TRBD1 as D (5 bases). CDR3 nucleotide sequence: TGCGCCAGCAGCTTGGACAGGCTAGACACTGAAGCTTTCTTT. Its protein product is CASSLDRLDTEAFF.